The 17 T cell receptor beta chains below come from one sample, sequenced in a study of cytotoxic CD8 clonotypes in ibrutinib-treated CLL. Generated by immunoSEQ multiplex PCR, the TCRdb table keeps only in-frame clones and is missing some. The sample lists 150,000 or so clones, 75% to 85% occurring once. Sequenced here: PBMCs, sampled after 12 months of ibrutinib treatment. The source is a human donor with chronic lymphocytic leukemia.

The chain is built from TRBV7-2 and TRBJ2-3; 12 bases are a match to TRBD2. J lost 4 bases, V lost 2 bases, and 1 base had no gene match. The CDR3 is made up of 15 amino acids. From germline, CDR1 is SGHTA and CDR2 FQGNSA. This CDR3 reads CASSLRLAGADTQYF. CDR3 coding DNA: TGTGCCAGCAGCTTACGACTAGCGGGAGCAGATACGCAGTATTTT. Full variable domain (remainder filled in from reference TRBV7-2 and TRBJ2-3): GAGVSQSPSNKVTEKGKDVELRCDPISGHTALYWYRQSLGQGLEFLIYFQGNSAPDKSGLPSDRFSAERTGGSVSTLTIQRTQQEDSAVYLCASSLRLAGADTQYFGPGTRLTVL.

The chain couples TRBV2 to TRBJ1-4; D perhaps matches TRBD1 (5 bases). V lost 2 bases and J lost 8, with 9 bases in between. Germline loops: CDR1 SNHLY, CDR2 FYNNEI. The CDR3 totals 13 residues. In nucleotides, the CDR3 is TGTGCCAGCAGTGAACAGGGTGGAGAAAAACTGTTTTTT. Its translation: CASSEQGGEKLFF.

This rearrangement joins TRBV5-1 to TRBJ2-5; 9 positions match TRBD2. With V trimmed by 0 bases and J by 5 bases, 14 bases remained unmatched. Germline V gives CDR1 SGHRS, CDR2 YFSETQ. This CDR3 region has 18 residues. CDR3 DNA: TGCGCCAGCAGCTTGGTATGGGGACTAGCTATGTTGGCGGAGACCCAGTACTTC. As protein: CASSLVWGLAMLAETQYF.

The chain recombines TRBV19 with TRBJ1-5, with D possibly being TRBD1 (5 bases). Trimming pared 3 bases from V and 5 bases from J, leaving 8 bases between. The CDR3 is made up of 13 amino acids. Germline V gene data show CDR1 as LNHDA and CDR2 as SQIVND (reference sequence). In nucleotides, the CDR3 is TGTGCCAGTAGTATCACCAGGGATCAGCCCCAGCATTTT. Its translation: CASSITRDQPQHF.

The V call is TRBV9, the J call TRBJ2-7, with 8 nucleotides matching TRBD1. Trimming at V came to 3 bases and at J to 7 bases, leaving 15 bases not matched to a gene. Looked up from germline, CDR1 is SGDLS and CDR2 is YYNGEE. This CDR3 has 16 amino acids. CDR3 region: CASSASPGTGPREQYF. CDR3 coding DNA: TGTGCCAGCAGCGCAAGTCCCGGGACAGGTCCGAGGGAGCAGTACTTC.

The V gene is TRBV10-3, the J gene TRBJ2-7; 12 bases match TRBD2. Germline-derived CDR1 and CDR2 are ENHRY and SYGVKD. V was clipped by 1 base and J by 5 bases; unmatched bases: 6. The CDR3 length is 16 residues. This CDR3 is CAISEFLAGGPNEQYF. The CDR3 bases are TGTGCCATCAGTGAGTTCCTAGCGGGAGGGCCTAACGAGCAGTACTTC.

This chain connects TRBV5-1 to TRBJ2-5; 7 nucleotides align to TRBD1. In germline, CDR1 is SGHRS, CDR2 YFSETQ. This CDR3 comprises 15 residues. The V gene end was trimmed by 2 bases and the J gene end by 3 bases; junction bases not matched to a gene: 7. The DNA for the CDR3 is TGCGCCAGCAGCTTTGGACAGGACTGGGAAGAGACCCAGTACTTC. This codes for CASSFGQDWEETQYF.

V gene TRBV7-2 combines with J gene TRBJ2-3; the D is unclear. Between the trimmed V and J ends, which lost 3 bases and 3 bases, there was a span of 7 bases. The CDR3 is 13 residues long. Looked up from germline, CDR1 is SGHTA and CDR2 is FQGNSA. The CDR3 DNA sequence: TGTGCCAGCAGCTTCTCTCCGACAGATACGCAGTATTTT. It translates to CASSFSPTDTQYF.

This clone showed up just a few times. The CDR3 DNA is TGTGCCAGCAGTGAAGAGACAGAGGAGTACTTC. It codes for CASSEETEEYF. J is TRBJ2-7 and V is TRBV2, with a possible D match to TRBD1 (5 bases). Germline assignment: CDR1 SNHLY and CDR2 FYNNEI. CDR3 size: 11 residues. Deletions cut 1 base from V and 11 bases from J, with 9 bases between.

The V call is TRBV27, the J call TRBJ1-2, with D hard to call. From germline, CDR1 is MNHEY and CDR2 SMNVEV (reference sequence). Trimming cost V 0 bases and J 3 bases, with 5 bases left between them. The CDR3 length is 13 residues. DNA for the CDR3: TGTGCCAGCAGTTTATCGTGGGACTATGGCTACACCTTC. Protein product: CASSLSWDYGYTF.

The CDR3, as DNA: TGTGCCAGCAGCTTACCCGGAAGGGGCGCTACCTATGGCTACACCTTC. Translating it yields CASSLPGRGATYGYTF. The genes are TRBV7-9 and TRBJ1-2, with D perhaps matching TRBD1 (5 bases). Germline CDR1 is SEHNR and CDR2 is FQNEAQ (reference sequence). With 2 bases removed from V and 4 bases from J, the gap between germline ends came to 17 bases. The CDR3 runs 16 residues.

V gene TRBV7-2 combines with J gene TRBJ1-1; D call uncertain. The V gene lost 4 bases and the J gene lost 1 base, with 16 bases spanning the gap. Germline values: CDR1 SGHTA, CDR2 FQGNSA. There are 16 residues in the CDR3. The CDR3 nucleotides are TGTGCCAGCAGCTCCATGTGGGCTCTCGAGAACACTGAAGCTTTCTTT. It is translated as CASSSMWALENTEAFF.

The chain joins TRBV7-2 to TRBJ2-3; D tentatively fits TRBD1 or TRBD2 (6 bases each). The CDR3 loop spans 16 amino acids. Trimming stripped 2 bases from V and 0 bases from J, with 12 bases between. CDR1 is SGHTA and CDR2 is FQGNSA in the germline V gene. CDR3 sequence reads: CASSLRGVLSTDTQYF. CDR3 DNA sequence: TGTGCCAGCAGCTTAAGGGGGGTACTTAGCACAGATACGCAGTATTTT.

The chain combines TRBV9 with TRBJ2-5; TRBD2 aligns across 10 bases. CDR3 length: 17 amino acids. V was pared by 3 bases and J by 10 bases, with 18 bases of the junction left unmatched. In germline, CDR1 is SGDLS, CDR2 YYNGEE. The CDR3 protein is CASSGGMGLAGGPIQYF. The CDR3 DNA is TGTGCCAGCAGCGGGGGTATGGGGTTAGCGGGAGGCCCGATCCAGTACTTC.

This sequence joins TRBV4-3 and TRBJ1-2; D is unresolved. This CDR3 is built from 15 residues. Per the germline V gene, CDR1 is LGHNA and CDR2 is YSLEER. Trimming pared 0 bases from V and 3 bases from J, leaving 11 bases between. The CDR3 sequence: CASSQDTRVYYGYTF. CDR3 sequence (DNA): TGCGCCAGCAGCCAAGATACGAGGGTATACTATGGCTACACCTTC.

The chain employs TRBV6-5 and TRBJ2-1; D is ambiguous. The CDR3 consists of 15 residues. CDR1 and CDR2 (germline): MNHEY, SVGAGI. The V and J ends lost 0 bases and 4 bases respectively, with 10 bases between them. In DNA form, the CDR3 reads TGTGCCAGCAGTTACTCTGGCGGAGATTACAATGAGCAGTTCTTC. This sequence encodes CASSYSGGDYNEQFF.

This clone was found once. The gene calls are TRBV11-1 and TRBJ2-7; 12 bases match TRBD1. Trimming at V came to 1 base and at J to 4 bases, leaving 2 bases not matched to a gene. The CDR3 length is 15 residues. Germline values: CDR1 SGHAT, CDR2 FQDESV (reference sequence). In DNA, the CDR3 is TGTGCCAGCAGCTTAGGGGACAGGGGGCTGTACGAGCAGTACTTC. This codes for CASSLGDRGLYEQYF.